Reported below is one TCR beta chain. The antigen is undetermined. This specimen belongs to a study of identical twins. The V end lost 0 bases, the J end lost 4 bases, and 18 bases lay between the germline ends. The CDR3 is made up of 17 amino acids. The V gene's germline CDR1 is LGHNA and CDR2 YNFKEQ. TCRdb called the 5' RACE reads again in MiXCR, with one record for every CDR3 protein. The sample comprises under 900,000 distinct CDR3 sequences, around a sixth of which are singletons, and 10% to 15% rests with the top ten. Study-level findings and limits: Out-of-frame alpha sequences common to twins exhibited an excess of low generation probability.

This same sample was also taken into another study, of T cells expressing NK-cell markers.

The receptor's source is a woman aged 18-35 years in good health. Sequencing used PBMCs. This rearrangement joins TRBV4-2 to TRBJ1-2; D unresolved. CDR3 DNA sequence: TGTGCCAGCAGCCAAGAGGGAAGCGTCCTGAGTGTCTATGGCTACACCTTC. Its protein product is CASSQEGSVLSVYGYTF.